Each of the 31 T cell receptor beta chains below was sequenced from the same sample in a study of OX40 agonist ivuxolimab in advanced cancers. Method: immunoSEQ multiplex PCR; TCRdb's copy keeps in-frame clones and lacks some. The table has roughly 32,000 clones, approximately 80% seen once; the top ten hold under 25%. Here the sequenced sample was CD4+ or CD8+ T cells sorted from blood, taken in a trial of the OX40 agonist ivuxolimab. These receptors all come from an adult with an advanced solid tumor such as melanoma, head and neck, liver or kidney cancer.

J is TRBJ1-3 and V is TRBV21-1; the table's D gene call, TRBD1, was not cross checked with the DNA. TRBV21-1 is classified as a pseudogene. The CDR3 is 16 residues long. The CDR3: CASSKDGQGPGNTIYF. CDR3 nucleotide sequence: TGTGCCAGCAGCAAAGACGGGCAGGGGCCTGGAAACACCATATATTTT.

A single count supports this clone. The chain joins TRBV5-1 to TRBJ2-5, with TRBD2 matching over 9 bases. This CDR3 spans 15 amino acids. The V segment lost 5 bases and the J segment 11 bases; nucleotides outside the gene matches: 16. CDR1 SGHRS and CDR2 YFSETQ come from the germline V gene. CDR3 DNA sequence: TGCGCCAGCAGTTCTCTAGCGGGGCCCCTCGGGGAGCAGTACTTC. Its translation is CASSSLAGPLGEQYF.

J is TRBJ2-5 and V is TRBV19, with TRBD1 matching 7 bases. Germline V gene lookup returns CDR1 LNHDA and CDR2 SQIVND (reference sequence). The V and J ends lost 5 bases and 4 bases, in that order; junction bases with no gene match: 4. CDR3 length: 13 amino acids. Written as DNA, the CDR3 is TGTGCCAGTAGTCCGACAGGGAGAGAGACCCAGTACTTC. Its protein is CASSPTGRETQYF.

The rearrangement joins TRBV2 to TRBJ1-1; D may be TRBD1 (5 bases). The germline V gene encodes CDR1 SNHLY and CDR2 FYNNEI. Trimming shortened V by 7 bases and J by 11 bases, and 14 bases separated the two germline ends. This CDR3 region has 11 residues. The chain's CDR3 is CASKRGLEAFF. The CDR3 DNA reads TGTGCCAGCAAGAGGGGCCTTGAGGCTTTCTTT.

The CDR3 reads CASSGKGSSIVGYTF. The DNA of the CDR3 is TGTGCCAGCAGCGGGAAGGGGTCTTCCATTGTGGGCTACACCTTC. The chain couples TRBV2 to TRBJ1-2, with a weak D call TRBD1 (5 bases). The CDR3 is 15 amino acids. CDR1 and CDR2 (germline): SNHLY, FYNNEI. V shed 6 bases and J shed 8 bases, with 22 bases lying between them.

This clone showed up just a few times. V is TRBV19 and J is TRBJ2-7; 13 bases are a match to TRBD2. V shed 6 bases, J shed 3 bases, and the junction held 5 bases outside the gene matches. This CDR3 is 15 amino acids long. CDR1 LNHDA and CDR2 SQIVND come from the germline V gene (reference sequence). This CDR3 reads CASRQGTSGVYEQYF. The CDR3 region has the DNA TGTGCCAGTAGACAGGGGACTAGCGGGGTCTACGAGCAGTACTTC.

Of note for this clone: The conserved closing phenylalanine or tryptophan is absent in this CDR3, likely reflecting a read error. The DNA for the CDR3 is TGTGCCAGAGGACAGGGCCATGGCTACACCCTC. Translated: CARGQGHGYTL. This sequence joins TRBV2 and TRBJ1-2, with 8 positions matching TRBD1. This CDR3 comprises 11 residues. Germline V gives CDR1 SNHLY, CDR2 FYNNEI. Trimming removed 9 bases from V and 6 bases from J; junction bases left unmatched: 3.

V gene TRBV5-5 combines with J gene TRBJ2-7; D is unclear. V was shortened by 1 base and J by 3 bases, with 14 bases between the two germline ends. Germline V lookup: CDR1 SGHKS, CDR2 YYEKEE (reference sequence). This CDR3 region has 15 residues. The CDR3 is CASSLSWGFFYEQYF. The CDR3 coding sequence is TGTGCCAGCAGCTTGTCGTGGGGTTTTTTCTACGAGCAGTACTTC.

V usage is TRBV9 and J usage is TRBJ2-1; D is uncertain. CDR1 and CDR2 (germline): SGDLS, YYNGEE. The CDR3 totals 15 residues. Trimming removed 0 bases at V and 0 bases at J, with 7 bases between. In nucleotides, the CDR3 is TGTGCCAGCAGCGTAGCTATCGGCTCCTACAATGAGCAGTTCTTC. This translates into CASSVAIGSYNEQFF.

This clone came up a few times. The chain couples TRBV15 to TRBJ1-1; D is unresolved. In germline, CDR1 is LNHNV, CDR2 YYDKDF (reference sequence). The CDR3 covers 14 residues. V was clipped by 5 bases and J by 4 bases, with 14 bases between them. The CDR3 region is CATSLVGHGTEAFF. Here the CDR3 DNA reads TGTGCCACCAGCCTGGTGGGCCATGGCACTGAAGCTTTCTTT.

In its sample, this clone was seen once. V usage is TRBV5-6 and J usage is TRBJ1-2; TRBD1 aligns across 7 bases. There are 13 residues in the CDR3. The trim removed 4 bases at V and 2 bases at J, leaving 2 bases unmatched. The germline V gene encodes CDR1 SGHDT and CDR2 YYEEEE. The CDR3 sequence: CASSPDRNYGYTF. DNA for the CDR3: TGTGCCAGCAGCCCGGACAGGAACTATGGCTACACCTTC.

The CDR3 here is CASSWGQTDTQYF. The CDR3 nucleotides are TGTGCCAGCAGCTGGGGACAGACAGATACGCAGTATTTT. The chain combines TRBV7-9 with TRBJ2-3, with 7 bases identical to TRBD1. Trimming cost V 4 bases and J 3 bases; bases outside gene matches: 1. CDR3 length: 13 residues. The V gene's germline CDR1 is SEHNR and CDR2 FQNEAQ (reference sequence).

V gene TRBV5-4 combines with J gene TRBJ1-2; 10 bases match TRBD1. V shed 1 base, J shed 5 bases, and the junction held 5 bases outside the gene matches. CDR3 length equals 15 residues. Germline V gene data show CDR1 as SGHNT and CDR2 as YYREEE (reference sequence). Here the CDR3 reads CASSLTGQGSYGYTF. The CDR3 region has the DNA TGTGCCAGCAGCTTGACGGGACAGGGGTCTTATGGCTACACCTTC. Together with reference TRBV5-4 and TRBJ1-2, the CDR3 gives the full variable domain: ETGVTQSPTHLIKTRGQQVTLRCSSQSGHNTVSWYQQALGQGPQFIFQYYREEENGRGNFPPRFSGLQFPNYSSELNVNALELDDSALYLCASSLTGQGSYGYTFGSGTRLTVV.

This CDR3 is CASSQAGGPYNEQFF. The CDR3, as DNA: TGTGCCAGTAGCCAAGCGGGGGGGCCTTACAATGAGCAGTTCTTC. V and J are TRBV19 and TRBJ2-1; 10 bases match TRBD2. CDR3 length equals 15 residues. Trimming took 6 bases from V and 4 from J; bases not matched to a gene: 6. Germline V gene lookup returns CDR1 LNHDA and CDR2 SQIVND (reference sequence).

The gene calls are TRBV7-9 and TRBJ1-6; 9 bases match TRBD1. Trimming took 3 bases from V and 6 from J; bases not matched to a gene: 6. CDR3 length: 16 amino acids. Germline V CDR1 and CDR2: SEHNR, FQNEAQ (reference sequence). CDR3: CASSLGGTGLNSPLHF. In DNA, the CDR3 is TGTGCCAGCAGCTTGGGTGGGACAGGGCTTAATTCACCCCTCCACTTT.

The rearrangement joins TRBV2 to TRBJ2-7; tentative D call: TRBD1 (6 bases). The V end was cut by 6 bases, the J end by 5 bases, with 11 bases between. The CDR3 length is 12 residues. Germline CDR1 is SNHLY and CDR2 is FYNNEI. CDR3: CASRRTGHEQYF. DNA for the CDR3: TGTGCCAGCAGGAGAACAGGGCACGAGCAGTACTTC.

This chain joins TRBV4-2 and TRBJ2-1, with 9 bases fitting TRBD2. Germline trimming cut 3 bases from V and 7 bases from J; bases unmatched to any gene: 10. Germline loops: CDR1 LGHNA, CDR2 YNFKEQ. This CDR3 is built from 16 residues. CDR3 bases: TGTGCCAGCAGCCATGATCTGGCGGGGGGGCGAAATGAGCAGTTCTTC. Amino acid sequence: CASSHDLAGGRNEQFF.

V gene TRBV2 combines with J gene TRBJ1-2, with unresolved D. Trimming left V 4 bases short and J 4 bases short, with 13 bases between. The CDR3 runs to 14 residues. CDR1 is SNHLY, CDR2 FYNNEI, per germline. The CDR3 nucleotides read TGTGCCAGCAGTGTGGACTTAGGGCCCTATGGCTACACCTTC. It specifies CASSVDLGPYGYTF.

V usage is TRBV7-2 and J usage is TRBJ2-5; a possible D gene is TRBD2 (6 bases). The CDR3 spans 15 residues. With 2 bases removed from V and 1 base from J, the gap between germline ends came to 11 bases. Germline loops: CDR1 SGHTA, CDR2 FQGNSA. The CDR3: CASSLMLGGQETQYF. DNA for the CDR3: TGTGCCAGCAGCTTAATGCTGGGGGGCCAAGAGACCCAGTACTTC.

The gene calls are TRBV19 and TRBJ1-4, with TRBD1 matching over 7 bases. Looked up from germline, CDR1 is LNHDA and CDR2 is SQIVND (reference sequence). Trimming took 5 bases from V and 8 from J; bases not matched to a gene: 5. The CDR3 has 13 residues. The CDR3 here is CASSSQGGEKLFF. In DNA, the CDR3 is TGTGCCAGTAGTTCCCAGGGGGGAGAAAAACTGTTTTTT.

V is TRBV30 and J is TRBJ2-7; D is unresolved. V shed 0 bases and J shed 3 bases, with 9 bases lying between them. The germline V gene has CDR1 GTSNPN and CDR2 SVGIG (reference sequence). The CDR3 is 13 amino acids. CDR3 amino acids: CAWSVLSSYEQYF. The CDR3, as DNA: TGTGCCTGGAGTGTACTATCAAGCTACGAGCAGTACTTC.

This rearrangement joins TRBV29-1 to TRBJ2-3, with a possible D match to TRBD1 (6 bases). CDR3 length: 13 residues. The germline gives CDR1 SQVTM, CDR2 ANQGSEA. V lost 8 bases and J 2 bases, leaving 14 bases between the germline ends. The CDR3 nucleotides read TGCAGCTTCCGGACAGCCTACACAGATACGCAGTATTTT. The encoded protein is CSFRTAYTDTQYF.

The chain has TRBV25-1 and TRBJ2-5, with 8 bases matching TRBD2. J gave up 5 bases and V 3 bases, and 8 bases lay outside the gene matches. This CDR3 spans 15 amino acids. Germline loops: CDR1 MGHDK, CDR2 SYGVNS. This CDR3 reads CASSETGTSRETQYF. CDR3 nucleotide sequence: TGTGCCAGCAGTGAGACCGGGACTAGTCGTGAGACCCAGTACTTC.

V gene TRBV6-5 combines with J gene TRBJ1-5; D is undetermined. The CDR3 is 12 residues long. Trimming took off 5 bases at V and 7 bases at J, with 9 bases between the two ends. Germline CDR1 is MNHEY and CDR2 is SVGAGI. CDR3 DNA sequence: TGTGCCAGCAGTGCCGGCGGGCAGCCCCAGCATTTT. This codes for CASSAGGQPQHF.

The chain couples TRBV6-6 to TRBJ1-6; 7 nucleotides agree with TRBD1. From germline, CDR1 is MNHNY and CDR2 SVGAGI (reference sequence). There are 16 residues in the CDR3. V shed 4 bases and J 4 bases; nucleotides not matched to a gene: 7. CDR3 sequence reads: CASSSPSGQYNSPLHF. For the CDR3, the DNA is TGTGCCAGCAGTTCCCCATCGGGACAGTATAATTCACCCCTCCACTTT.

The J gene is TRBJ1-5, the V gene TRBV19; D call uncertain. The V and J ends lost 7 bases and 9 bases respectively, with 19 bases between them. Germline CDR1 and CDR2: LNHDA and SQIVND (reference sequence). The CDR3 is made up of 14 amino acids. The CDR3 sequence: CASNTGSAWVPQHF. The CDR3 DNA reads as TGTGCCAGTAATACTGGCTCCGCTTGGGTGCCCCAGCATTTT. Filled out from reference TRBV19 and TRBJ1-5, the complete variable domain reads DGGITQSPKYLFRKEGQNVTLSCEQNLNHDAMYWYRQDPGQGLRLIYYSQIVNDFQKGDIAEGYSVSREKKESFPLTVTSAQKNPTAFYLCASNTGSAWVPQHFGDGTRLSIL.

The V call is TRBV6-1, the J call TRBJ1-6; TRBD1 matches at 7 bases. The CDR3 is made up of 15 amino acids. J lost 7 bases, V lost 8 bases, and 11 bases had no gene match. Per germline, CDR1 MNHNS and CDR2 SASEGT. In nucleotides, the CDR3 is TGTGCCAGCCTAGAGCGACCGGGACAGAATTCACCCCTCCACTTT. Its protein product is CASLERPGQNSPLHF.

The gene calls are TRBV19 and TRBJ2-4, with D maybe TRBD1 (5 bases). The germline CDR1 and CDR2 sequences are LNHDA and SQIVND (reference sequence). V shed 8 bases and J shed 7 bases, with 12 bases lying between them. The CDR3 sequence is 12 residues long. CDR3 in DNA: TGTGCCAGTTCCGACAGTGCTAACATTCAGTACTTC. It codes for CASSDSANIQYF.

This rearrangement joins TRBV6-6 to TRBJ2-7; no clear D. V was shortened by 4 bases and J by 1 base, with 5 bases between the two germline ends. The germline V gene encodes CDR1 MNHNY and CDR2 SVGAGI (reference sequence). This CDR3 is built from 12 residues. The CDR3: CASSSSSYEQYF. The CDR3 region has the DNA TGTGCCAGCAGTTCCAGTTCCTACGAGCAGTACTTC.

V is TRBV4-1 and J is TRBJ1-2; D gene ambiguous. The V gene lost 2 bases and the J gene lost 2 bases, with 6 bases spanning the gap. The germline V gene has CDR1 MGHRA and CDR2 YSYEKL. The CDR3 is made up of 13 amino acids. As DNA, the CDR3 is TGCGCCAGCAGCCAATTGGGAAACTATGGCTACACCTTC. Encoded protein: CASSQLGNYGYTF.

Only a few counts were recorded for this clone. The CDR3 reads CASRAPGQPQHF. The CDR3 nucleotides read TGTGCCAGTAGAGCTCCGGGGCAGCCCCAGCATTTT. The chain recombines TRBV19 with TRBJ1-5; D remains unclear. The germline V and J ends were trimmed by 6 bases and 7 bases, with 10 bases remaining between them. Germline V lookup: CDR1 LNHDA, CDR2 SQIVND (reference sequence). The CDR3 is made up of 12 amino acids.